A single sample gave rise to the 9 T cell receptor beta chains below, sequenced in a study of T cell repertoires in cytomegalovirus infection (dated by TCRdb to the late 2010s). Sequenced on an Illumina HiSeq 1500. TCRdb applied fastp at Q25 and MiXCR to the public reads, then kept only in-frame beta chains. Every CDR3 protein is listed once, alongside the most common genes and DNA of its rows. In this sample the table shows approximately 630,000 distinct CDR3 sequences, approximately 24% of which occur a single time. The ten most abundant clones make up approximately 8.2% of the sample. Sequencing was carried out using CD8+ T cells from PBMCs. The receptors originated from a human donor in good health (CMV status not recorded). Some clones in this sample may be carry-over from other donors' samples.

There are a few counts of this clonotype. The chain recombines TRBV6-5 with TRBJ1-1; TRBD1 is a possible D gene (5 bases). The CDR3 extends over 16 amino acids. Germline loops: CDR1 MNHEY, CDR2 SVGAGI. V was clipped by 0 bases and J by 0 bases, with 11 bases between them. CDR3 amino acids: CASSYSEGRMNTEAFF. The CDR3 DNA follows: TGTGCCAGCAGTTACTCAGAGGGACGGATGAACACTGAAGCTTTCTTT.

For this clonotype: One junction end does not reproduce the germline sequence, and a read error may be involved. This chain links TRBV27 with TRBJ2-1; 9 positions agree with TRBD2. The CDR3 has 16 amino acids. Germline V gene data show CDR1 as MNHEY and CDR2 as SMNVEV (reference sequence). The CDR3 bases are TGTGCCGGCAGTTTCTTCTCGCGGGGGGGCAGGGATGAGCAGTTCTTC. As protein: CAGSFFSRGGRDEQFF.

The chain employs TRBV20-1 and TRBJ2-7, with 10 bases that match TRBD1. This CDR3 region has 15 residues. Per germline, CDR1 DFQATT and CDR2 SNEGSKA (reference sequence). V dropped 5 bases and J dropped 4; count of bases not matched to a gene: 11. The CDR3 DNA is TGCAGTGCTTCTGTGACAGGGGGCTGGGGTTACGAGCAGTACGTC. Amino acids: CSASVTGGWGYEQYV.

In this sample, this clonotype turned up many times. The chain is built from TRBV28 and TRBJ1-4; D is perhaps TRBD1 (6 bases). The CDR3 is 16 residues long. V lost 2 bases, J lost 0 bases, and 10 bases lay in between. Per germline, CDR1 MDHEN and CDR2 SYDVKM. CDR3 in amino acids: CASSLGTRSTNEKLFF. As DNA, the CDR3 is TGTGCCAGCAGTTTAGGGACACGGTCAACTAATGAAAAACTGTTTTTT.

This clonotype was seen a few times. The chain recombines TRBV24-1 with TRBJ2-2; D remains unclear. This CDR3 has 12 amino acids. Germline CDR1 is KGHDR and CDR2 is SFDVKD. With 1 base removed from V and 6 bases from J, the gap between germline ends came to 2 bases. The chain's CDR3 is CATSDLPGELFF. The CDR3 region has the DNA TGTGCCACCAGTGATTTACCCGGGGAGCTGTTTTTT.

This clonotype was detected only a few times. V gene TRBV7-4 combines with J gene TRBJ2-3, with a tentative D call TRBD1 (6 bases). V was shortened by 5 bases and J by 5 bases, with 17 bases between the two germline ends. The CDR3 totals 15 residues. Germline assignment: CDR1 SGHVT and CDR2 SQSDAQ. This chain's CDR3 is CASSVTTTGLDTQYF. CDR3 sequence (DNA): TGTGCCAGCAGCGTTACCACCACAGGGTTAGATACGCAGTATTTT.

This clonotype has ten or more counts. The V call is TRBV7-9, the J call TRBJ2-7; perhaps TRBD2 as D (6 bases). CDR1 and CDR2 (germline): SEHNR, FQNEAQ (reference sequence). V lost 2 bases and J lost 3, with 14 bases in between. The CDR3 has 15 amino acids. The CDR3: CASSLTPETSYEQYF. CDR3 DNA: TGTGCCAGCAGCTTAACCCCCGAGACTAGCTACGAGCAGTACTTC. The full variable domain, its missing parts supplied by reference TRBV7-9 and TRBJ2-7, is DTGVSQNPRHKITKRGQNVTFRCDPISEHNRLYWYRQTLGQGPEFLTYFQNEAQLEKSRLLSDRFSAERPKGSFSTLEIQRTEQGDSAMYLCASSLTPETSYEQYFGPGTRLTVT.

This clonotype was counted between two and nine times. The V gene is TRBV25-1, the J gene TRBJ2-2; TRBD1 agrees at 7 bases. Germline loops: CDR1 MGHDK, CDR2 SYGVNS. This CDR3 comprises 16 residues. V shed 4 bases and J 1 base; nucleotides not matched to a gene: 6. In DNA form, the CDR3 reads TGTGCCAGCAGTGGTTCCGGGACAGAGAACACCGGGGAGCTGTTTTTT. Protein sequence: CASSGSGTENTGELFF.

In its sample, this clonotype was seen a few times. The genes are TRBV20-1 and TRBJ2-2; D gene ambiguous. CDR1 DFQATT and CDR2 SNEGSKA come from the germline V gene (reference sequence). CDR3 length: 15 residues. V lost 0 bases, J lost 5 bases, and 13 bases lay in between. CDR3 nucleotide sequence: TGCAGTGCTAGAGACCCGCTTGGCGGAACCGGGGAGCTGTTTTTT. It is translated as CSARDPLGGTGELFF.